The text below deals with one TCR beta chain. Its antigen is unidentified. Germline lookup yields CDR1 SGHNT and CDR2 YYREEE (reference sequence). The ends were cut back, 4 bases at V and 0 bases at J, with 14 bases in the middle. This CDR3 is 16 amino acids long. The data were obtained in a study of a mutant IDH1 vaccine in newly diagnosed glioma. Clones were sequenced by immunoSEQ multiplex PCR, and TCRdb holds only the in-frame ones, with some missing. The data hold tens of thousands of clones, with under 80% observed a single time. This sample's time point: week 35, safety follow-up. In the vaccine, a single dose held 300 ug of the mutant IDH1 20-mer peptide, along with topical imiquimod.

The sequence was collected from a man aged 45 to 65 with glioma. Sequenced here: PBMCs, sampled from a glioma patient whose treatment included an IDH1 peptide vaccine. This chain joins TRBV5-4 and TRBJ2-1; D remains unclear. The CDR3 is CASSPKELSSYNEQFF. CDR3 in DNA: TGTGCCAGCAGCCCTAAAGAGCTCAGCTCCTACAATGAGCAGTTCTTC.